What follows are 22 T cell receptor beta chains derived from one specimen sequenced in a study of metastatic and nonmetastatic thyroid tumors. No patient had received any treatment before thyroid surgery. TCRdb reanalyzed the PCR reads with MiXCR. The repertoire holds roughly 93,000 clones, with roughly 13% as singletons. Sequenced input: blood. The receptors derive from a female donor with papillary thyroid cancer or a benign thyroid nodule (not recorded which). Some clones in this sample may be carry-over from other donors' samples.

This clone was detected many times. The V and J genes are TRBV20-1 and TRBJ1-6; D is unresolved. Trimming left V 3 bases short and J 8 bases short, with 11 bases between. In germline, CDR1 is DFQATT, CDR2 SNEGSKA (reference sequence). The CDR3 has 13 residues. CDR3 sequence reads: CSASRNSHSPLHF. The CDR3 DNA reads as TGCAGTGCTAGTAGGAACAGCCATTCACCCCTCCACTTT.

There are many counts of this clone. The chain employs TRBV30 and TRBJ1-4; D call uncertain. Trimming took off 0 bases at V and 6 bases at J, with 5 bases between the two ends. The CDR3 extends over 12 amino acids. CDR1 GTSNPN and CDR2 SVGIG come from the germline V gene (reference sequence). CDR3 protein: CAWSVNHEKLFF. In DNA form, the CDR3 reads TGTGCCTGGAGTGTGAACCATGAAAAACTGTTTTTT.

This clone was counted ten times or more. The CDR3 spells CASSPLGTPGTEAFF. In DNA form, the CDR3 reads TGTGCCAGCAGCCCCCTCGGCACCCCGGGGACTGAAGCTTTCTTT. V is TRBV6-1 and J is TRBJ1-1; D gene uncertain. CDR3 size: 15 residues. From germline, CDR1 is MNHNS and CDR2 SASEGT. Trimming pared 6 bases from V and 5 bases from J, leaving 19 bases between.

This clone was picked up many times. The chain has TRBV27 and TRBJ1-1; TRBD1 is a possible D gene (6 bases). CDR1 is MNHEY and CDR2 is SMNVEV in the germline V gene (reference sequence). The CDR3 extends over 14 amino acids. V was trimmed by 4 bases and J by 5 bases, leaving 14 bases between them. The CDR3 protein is CASSSKHRVTEAFF. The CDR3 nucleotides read TGTGCCAGCAGTTCTAAACACAGGGTTACTGAAGCTTTCTTT.

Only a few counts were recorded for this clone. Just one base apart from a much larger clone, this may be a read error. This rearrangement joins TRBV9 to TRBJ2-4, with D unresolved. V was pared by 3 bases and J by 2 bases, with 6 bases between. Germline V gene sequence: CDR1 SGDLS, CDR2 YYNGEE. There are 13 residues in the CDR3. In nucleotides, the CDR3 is TGTGCCAGCAGCGACGGCACCAAAAACATTCAGTACTTC. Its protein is CASSDGTKNIQYF. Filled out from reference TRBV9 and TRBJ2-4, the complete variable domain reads DSGVTQTPKHLITATGQRVTLRCSPRSGDLSVYWYQQSLDQGLQFLIQYYNGEERAKGNILERFSAQQFPDLHSELNLSSLELGDSALYFCASSDGTKNIQYFGAGTRLSVL.

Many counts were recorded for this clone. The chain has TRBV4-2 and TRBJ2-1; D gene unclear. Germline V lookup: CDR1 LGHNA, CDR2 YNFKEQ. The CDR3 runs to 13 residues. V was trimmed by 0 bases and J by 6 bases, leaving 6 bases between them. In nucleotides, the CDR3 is TGTGCCAGCAGCCAAGACAGTGGCAATGAGCAGTTCTTC. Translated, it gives CASSQDSGNEQFF.

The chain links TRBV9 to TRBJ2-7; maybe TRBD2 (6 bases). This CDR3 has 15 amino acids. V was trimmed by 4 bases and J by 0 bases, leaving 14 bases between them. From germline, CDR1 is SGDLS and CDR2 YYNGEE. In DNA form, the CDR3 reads TGTGCCAGCAGCCCGGGGGACTCCCGCTCCTACGAGCAGTACTTC. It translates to CASSPGDSRSYEQYF.

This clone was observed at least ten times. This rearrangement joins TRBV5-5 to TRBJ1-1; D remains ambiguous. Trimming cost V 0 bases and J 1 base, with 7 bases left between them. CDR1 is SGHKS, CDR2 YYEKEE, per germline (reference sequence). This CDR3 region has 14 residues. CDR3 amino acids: CASSLGSSNTEAFF. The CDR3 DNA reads TGTGCCAGCAGCTTGGGATCCTCGAACACTGAAGCTTTCTTT. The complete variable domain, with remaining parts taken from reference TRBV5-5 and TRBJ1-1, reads DAGVTQSPTHLIKTRGQQVTLRCSPISGHKSVSWYQQVLGQGPQFIFQYYEKEERGRGNFPDRFSARQFPNYSSELNVNALLLGDSALYLCASSLGSSNTEAFFGQGTRLTVV.

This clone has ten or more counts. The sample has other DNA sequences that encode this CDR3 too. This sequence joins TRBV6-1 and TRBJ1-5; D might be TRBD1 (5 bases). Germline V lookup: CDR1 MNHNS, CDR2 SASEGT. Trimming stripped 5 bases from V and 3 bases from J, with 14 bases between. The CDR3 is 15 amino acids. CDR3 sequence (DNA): TGTGCCAGCAGTCGAACCCGACAGTCCAATCAGCCCCAGCATTTT. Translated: CASSRTRQSNQPQHF.

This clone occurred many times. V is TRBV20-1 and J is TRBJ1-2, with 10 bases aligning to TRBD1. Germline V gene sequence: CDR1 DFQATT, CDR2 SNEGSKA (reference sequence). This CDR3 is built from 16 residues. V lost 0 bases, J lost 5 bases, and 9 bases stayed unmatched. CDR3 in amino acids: CSARDIRQGAWYGYTF. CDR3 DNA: TGCAGTGCTAGAGATATCCGACAGGGGGCGTGGTATGGCTACACCTTC.

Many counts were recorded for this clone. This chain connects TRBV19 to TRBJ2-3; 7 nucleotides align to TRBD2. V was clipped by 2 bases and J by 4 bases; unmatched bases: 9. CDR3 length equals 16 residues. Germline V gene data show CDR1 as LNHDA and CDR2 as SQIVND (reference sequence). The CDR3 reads CASSISGKGRADTQYF. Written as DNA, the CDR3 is TGTGCCAGTAGTATAAGCGGGAAAGGCCGGGCAGATACGCAGTATTTT. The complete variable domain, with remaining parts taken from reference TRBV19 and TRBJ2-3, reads DGGITQSPKYLFRKEGQNVTLSCEQNLNHDAMYWYRQDPGQGLRLIYYSQIVNDFQKGDIAEGYSVSREKKESFPLTVTSAQKNPTAFYLCASSISGKGRADTQYFGPGTRLTVL.

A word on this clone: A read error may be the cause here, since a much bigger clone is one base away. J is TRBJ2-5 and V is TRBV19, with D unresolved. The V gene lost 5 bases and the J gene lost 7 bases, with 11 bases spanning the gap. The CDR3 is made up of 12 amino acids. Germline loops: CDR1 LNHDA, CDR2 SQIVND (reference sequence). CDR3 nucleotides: TGTGCCAGTAGTGACCGACTGGGGACCCAGTACTTC. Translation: CASSDRLGTQYF. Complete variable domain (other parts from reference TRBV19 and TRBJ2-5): DGGITQSPKYLFRKEGQNVTLSCEQNLNHDAMYWYRQDPGQGLRLIYYSQIVNDFQKGDIAEGYSVSREKKESFPLTVTSAQKNPTAFYLCASSDRLGTQYFGPGTRLLVL.

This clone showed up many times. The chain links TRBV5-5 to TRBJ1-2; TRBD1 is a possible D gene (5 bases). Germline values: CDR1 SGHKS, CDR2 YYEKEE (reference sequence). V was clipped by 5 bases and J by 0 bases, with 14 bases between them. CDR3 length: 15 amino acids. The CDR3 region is CASSFTDRANYGYTF. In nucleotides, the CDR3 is TGTGCCAGCAGTTTCACCGACAGAGCTAACTATGGCTACACCTTC.

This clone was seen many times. The CDR3 DNA reads TGTGCCAGCAGTTTCGACGGCAACTATGGCTACACCTTC. This sequence encodes CASSFDGNYGYTF. V is TRBV27 and J is TRBJ1-2; D gene uncertain. Germline V CDR1 and CDR2: MNHEY, SMNVEV (reference sequence). V lost 3 bases and J 2 bases, leaving 7 bases between the germline ends. This CDR3 region has 13 residues.

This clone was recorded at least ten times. This CDR3 reads CASSFGGQGRGLDGYTF. The DNA of the CDR3 is TGTGCCAGCAGCTTTGGTGGACAGGGCAGGGGGCTTGATGGCTACACCTTC. This chain joins TRBV5-4 and TRBJ1-2; 8 bases are shared with TRBD1. Germline CDR1 reads SGHNT; CDR2 reads YYREEE (reference sequence). V shed 2 bases and J 6 bases; nucleotides not matched to a gene: 15. The length of the CDR3 is 17 residues.

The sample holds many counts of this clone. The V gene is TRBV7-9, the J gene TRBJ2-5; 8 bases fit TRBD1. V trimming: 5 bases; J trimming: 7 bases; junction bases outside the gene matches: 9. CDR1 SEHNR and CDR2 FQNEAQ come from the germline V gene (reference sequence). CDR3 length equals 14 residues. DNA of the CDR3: TGTGCCAGCAGCCGTGGACAGGGCGCGAGGACCCAGTACTTC. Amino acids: CASSRGQGARTQYF.

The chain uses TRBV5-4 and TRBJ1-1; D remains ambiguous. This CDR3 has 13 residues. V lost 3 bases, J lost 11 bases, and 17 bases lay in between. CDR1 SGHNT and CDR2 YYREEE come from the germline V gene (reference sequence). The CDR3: CASSSPGRLLAFF. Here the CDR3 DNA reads TGTGCCAGCAGCTCCCCAGGTCGTTTACTGGCTTTCTTT.

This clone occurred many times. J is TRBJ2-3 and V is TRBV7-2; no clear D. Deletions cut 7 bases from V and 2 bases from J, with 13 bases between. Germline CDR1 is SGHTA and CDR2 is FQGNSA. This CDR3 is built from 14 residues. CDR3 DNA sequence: TGTGCCAGCACCCCTATGAGGTCCACAGATACGCAGTATTTT. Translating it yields CASTPMRSTDTQYF.

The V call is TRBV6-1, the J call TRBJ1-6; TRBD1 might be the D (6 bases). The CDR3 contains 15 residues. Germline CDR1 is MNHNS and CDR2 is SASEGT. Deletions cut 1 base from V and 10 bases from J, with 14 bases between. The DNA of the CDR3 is TGTGCCAGCAGTGAAGTTCAGGGGAGAGAGTCACCCCTCCACTTT. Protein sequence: CASSEVQGRESPLHF.

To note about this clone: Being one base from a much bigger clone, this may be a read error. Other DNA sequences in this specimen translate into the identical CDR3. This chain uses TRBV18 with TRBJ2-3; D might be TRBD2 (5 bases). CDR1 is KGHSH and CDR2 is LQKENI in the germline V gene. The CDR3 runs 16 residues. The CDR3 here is CASSPRVRRSGDTQYF. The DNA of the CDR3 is TGCGCCAGCTCACCACGAGTACGCCGAAGCGGTGATACGCAGTATTTT. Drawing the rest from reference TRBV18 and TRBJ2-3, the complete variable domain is NAGVMQNPRHLVRRRGQEARLRCSPMKGHSHVYWYRQLPEEGLKFMVYLQKENIIDESGMPKERFSAEFPKEGPSILRIQQVVRGDSAAYFCASSPRVRRSGDTQYFGPGTRLTVL.

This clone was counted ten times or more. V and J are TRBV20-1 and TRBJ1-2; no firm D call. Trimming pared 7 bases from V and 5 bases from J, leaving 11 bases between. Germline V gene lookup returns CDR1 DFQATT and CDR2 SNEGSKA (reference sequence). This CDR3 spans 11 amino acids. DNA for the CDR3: TGCAGTGGCTTCCTTGTTTATGGCTACACCTTC. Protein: CSGFLVYGYTF.

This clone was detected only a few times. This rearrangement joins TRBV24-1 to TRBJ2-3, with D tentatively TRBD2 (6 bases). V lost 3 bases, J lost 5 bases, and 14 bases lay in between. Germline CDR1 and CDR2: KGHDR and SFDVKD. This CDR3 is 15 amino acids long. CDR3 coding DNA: TGTGCCACCAGTGATAGGAGGGCCCGCGGAGATACGCAGTATTTT. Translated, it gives CATSDRRARGDTQYF.